Each of the 18 T cell receptor beta chains below was sequenced from the same sample in a study of T cells and Merkel cell carcinoma outcomes. Assay: immunoSEQ multiplex PCR; the TCRdb copy retains only in-frame clones and omits some. The table records approximately 3,700 clones, 85% to 95% of them present only once. The sample comprised tumor tissue from Merkel cell carcinoma. The receptor source for this set is a human donor with Merkel cell carcinoma.

This clone was recorded a few times. The chain combines TRBV18 with TRBJ1-6, with 7 bases that match TRBD1. V dropped 3 bases and J dropped 7; count of bases not matched to a gene: 6. Germline V CDR1 and CDR2: KGHSH, LQKENI. The CDR3 has 15 amino acids. Here the CDR3 DNA reads TGTGCCAGCTCACCCACCAAGACAGGGAATTCACCCCTCCACTTT. Its protein is CASSPTKTGNSPLHF.

V gene TRBV7-8 combines with J gene TRBJ2-7, with D unclear. The CDR3 is made up of 15 amino acids. Trimming shortened V by 0 bases and J by 10 bases, and 19 bases separated the two germline ends. CDR1 and CDR2 (germline): SGHVS, FQNEAQ. DNA for the CDR3: TGTGCCAGCAGCTTAGCGGCCCAGTGGGCGGCTGTACAGTACTTC. This sequence encodes CASSLAAQWAAVQYF.

The gene calls are TRBV14 and TRBJ2-5, with D unresolved. This CDR3 is 13 amino acids long. The V and J ends lost 2 bases and 3 bases respectively, with 7 bases between them. Germline CDR1 SGHDN, CDR2 FVKESK. The CDR3 sequence is CASSQNRKETQYF. The CDR3, as DNA: TGTGCCAGCAGCCAAAACAGAAAAGAGACCCAGTACTTC.

The chain is built from TRBV10-3 and TRBJ2-3; D tentatively reads TRBD1 or TRBD2 (6 bases each). This CDR3 has 16 amino acids. Trimming cost V 6 bases and J 2 bases, with 18 bases left between them. Germline V CDR1 and CDR2: ENHRY, SYGVKD. Written as DNA, the CDR3 is TGTGCCATCAGCGACGTAGGGGGGCGGGCCACAGATACGCAGTATTTT. Residues: CAISDVGGRATDTQYF.

This chain links TRBV2 with TRBJ2-1; D is undetermined. V was clipped by 4 bases and J by 6 bases, with 16 bases between them. Germline V gene lookup returns CDR1 SNHLY and CDR2 FYNNEI. This CDR3 region has 15 residues. The CDR3 spells CASSAQSPYLNEQFF. The CDR3 bases are TGTGCCAGCAGTGCGCAGAGCCCCTACCTCAATGAGCAGTTCTTC.

The chain carries TRBV27 and TRBJ2-7, with D maybe TRBD1 (6 bases). The V gene's germline CDR1 is MNHEY and CDR2 SMNVEV (reference sequence). The length of the CDR3 is 13 residues. Trimming stripped 0 bases from V and 7 bases from J, with 10 bases between. Here the CDR3 reads CASSLSHRVEQYF. The DNA for the CDR3 is TGTGCCAGCAGTTTATCTCACAGGGTAGAGCAGTACTTC.

This chain connects TRBV2 to TRBJ2-7; 10 bases map to TRBD1. V dropped 6 bases and J dropped 2; count of bases not matched to a gene: 4. Germline values: CDR1 SNHLY, CDR2 FYNNEI. CDR3 length: 14 amino acids. The CDR3 sequence: CASSGTGAAYEQYF. CDR3 sequence (DNA): TGTGCCAGCAGCGGGACAGGGGCTGCCTACGAGCAGTACTTC.

This clone was recorded a few times. The chain combines TRBV29-1 with TRBJ1-1; weak D call: TRBD1 (5 bases). The germline CDR1 and CDR2 sequences are SQVTM and ANQGSEA. Trimming left V 7 bases short and J 4 bases short, with 10 bases between. The CDR3 is made up of 11 amino acids. CDR3 coding DNA: TGCAGCGCCCTTGGGGGCACTGAAGCTTTCTTT. This gives the protein CSALGGTEAFF.

This chain uses TRBV14 with TRBJ1-3; D uncertain. The CDR3 sequence is 11 residues long. V shed 2 bases and J shed 7 bases, with 3 bases lying between them. Germline CDR1 and CDR2: SGHDN and FVKESK. This CDR3 is CASSQLNTIYF. In DNA, the CDR3 is TGTGCCAGCAGCCAATTGAACACCATATATTTT.

The chain recombines TRBV27 with TRBJ2-7; D unclear. Germline-derived CDR1 and CDR2 are MNHEY and SMNVEV (reference sequence). The CDR3 spans 12 residues. The V and J ends lost 8 bases and 6 bases respectively, with 14 bases between them. The DNA of the CDR3 is TGTGCCAGCCTCTCCACCTCTCTCGAGCAGTACTTC. Translation: CASLSTSLEQYF.

This chain links TRBV2 with TRBJ2-3; D not certain. The CDR3 runs to 13 residues. Germline V gene sequence: CDR1 SNHLY, CDR2 FYNNEI. The ends were cut back, 7 bases at V and 2 bases at J, with 10 bases in the middle. The CDR3 region is CASTPALTDTQYF. In DNA, the CDR3 is TGTGCCAGCACCCCAGCGCTCACAGATACGCAGTATTTT. Together with reference TRBV2 and TRBJ2-3, the CDR3 gives the full variable domain: EPEVTQTPSHQVTQMGQEVILRCVPISNHLYFYWYRQILGQKVEFLVSFYNNEISEKSEIFDDQFSVERPDGSNFTLKIRSTKLEDSAMYFCASTPALTDTQYFGPGTRLTVL.

This clone has just one count. The chain uses TRBV5-1 and TRBJ2-3, with D possibly being TRBD1 or TRBD2 (5 bases each). Trimming pared 5 bases from V and 4 bases from J, leaving 23 bases between. Germline CDR1 is SGHRS and CDR2 is YFSETQ. The length of the CDR3 is 17 residues. The DNA of the CDR3 is TGCGCCAGCAGAAGAGGCCCCGGGGCGGAGGTGTCAGATACGCAGTATTTT. Encoded protein: CASRRGPGAEVSDTQYF.

This clone came up once. The chain has TRBV29-1 and TRBJ2-7, with D hard to call. Germline V CDR1 and CDR2: SQVTM, ANQGSEA. V was shortened by 7 bases and J by 5 bases, with 12 bases between the two germline ends. This CDR3 comprises 11 residues. The CDR3 loop reads CSGDVRNEQYF. The CDR3 DNA sequence: TGCAGCGGGGATGTCCGAAACGAGCAGTACTTC.

The chain links TRBV9 to TRBJ1-2, with D perhaps TRBD1 (5 bases). CDR1 is SGDLS, CDR2 YYNGEE, per germline. V shed 0 bases and J shed 8 bases, with 17 bases lying between them. The CDR3 is 15 residues long. DNA for the CDR3: TGTGCCAGCAGCGTAGTCGCTACAGGCCATGGGGGCTACACCTTC. This codes for CASSVVATGHGGYTF.

The CDR3 loop is CASSPPGAYQETQYF. In DNA form, the CDR3 reads TGTGCCAGCAGCCCACCAGGGGCCTACCAAGAGACCCAGTACTTC. The chain employs TRBV5-4 and TRBJ2-5, with D perhaps matching TRBD1 (6 bases). This CDR3 spans 15 amino acids. CDR1 and CDR2 from the germline V gene are SGHNT and YYREEE (reference sequence). V was clipped by 4 bases and J by 0 bases, with 13 bases between them.

The chain employs TRBV30 and TRBJ1-1; 7 bases agree with TRBD1. The CDR3 has 16 amino acids. Germline CDR1 GTSNPN, CDR2 SVGIG (reference sequence). After removal of 5 bases from V and 1 base from J, the junction contained 13 bases not matched to a gene. The CDR3, as DNA: TGTGCCTGGGGGACAGAGGCTATTCAGGGGAACACTGAAGCTTTCTTT. The encoded protein is CAWGTEAIQGNTEAFF.

V and J are TRBV30 and TRBJ2-7; no reliable D call. Looked up from germline, CDR1 is GTSNPN and CDR2 is SVGIG (reference sequence). V lost 3 bases and J 0 bases, leaving 12 bases between the germline ends. This CDR3 region has 14 residues. CDR3 coding DNA: TGTGCCTGGAGGTCCGCGGCTAACTCCTACGAGCAGTACTTC. Translating gives CAWRSAANSYEQYF.

The genes are TRBV4-1 and TRBJ2-7, with 9 bases identical to TRBD1. The CDR3 extends over 16 amino acids. Germline V gives CDR1 MGHRA, CDR2 YSYEKL. J lost 3 bases, V lost 3 bases, and 9 bases had no gene match. CDR3 amino acids: CASSQVPGQGLYEQYF. The CDR3 coding sequence is TGCGCCAGCAGCCAGGTCCCGGGACAGGGACTCTACGAGCAGTACTTC.